This T cell receptor beta chain was sequenced for a study of T-cell reconstitution after alpha-beta-depleted transplantation in children. Points from the study as a whole: Expanded graft clones numbering several hundred reportedly gave rise to alpha-beta T cells about two months after transplant.

Unique molecular identifiers were incorporated during preparation of the TCRbeta library. Using its own MiXCR run on the PCR reads, TCRdb lists one record per CDR3 protein. The sample holds 200,000 to 250,000 distinct CDR3 sequences; approximately 10% are singletons and the top ten take roughly 27%. This clonotype was detected only a few times. Its target is unknown. From germline, CDR1 is SGHNT and CDR2 YENEEA. CDR3 length: 15 residues. Trimming removed 10 bases at V and 0 bases at J, with 15 bases between. The origin of this receptor is a child under three years old with acute myeloid leukemia, due to receive a stem cell transplant. The sequenced sample was PBMCs, obtained before TCRalphabeta/CD19-depleted stem cell transplant. The chain combines TRBV11-3 with TRBJ2-2, with D perhaps TRBD1 (6 bases). CDR3 DNA: TGTGCCAACCCGGACAGCGATTCGAACACCGGGGAGCTGTTTTTT. Translating gives CANPDSDSNTGELFF.